This entry describes one T cell receptor (beta chain). Which antigen it targets is not known. No base qualities exist here, and no much larger clone lies one base off it. The library was built by means of the immunoSEQ multiplex PCR assay. For the multiplex PCR, a mixture combining 60 forward primers for TCR Vbeta segments and 13 reverse primers for TCR Jbeta segments was used. The CDR3 region of rearranged TCR beta genes was amplified from genomic DNA by a multiplex PCR assay. The amplified TCR beta libraries were sequenced on the Illumina HiSeq System as 87-base-pair reads. The original pipeline was this. A later analysis tallied around 87 million unique TCR beta chains across the 666 repertoires, and roughly 11 million of those chains were shared by two or more donors. To remove PCR and sequencing errors, raw reads were error-corrected and collapsed into unique sequences using a nearest-neighbor algorithm that merged closely related sequences. CDR3 sequences were aligned to IMGT reference sequences to assign V, D and J gene segments. For a sequence to be retained, a match of at least six nucleotides to both a V gene segment and a J gene segment was required. A rearrangement counted as productive if the CDR3 had no stop codons and remained in frame with V and J, and every other rearrangement counted as non-productive. Following IMGT convention, CDR3 was defined as the stretch from the second conserved V-encoded cysteine to the conserved J-encoded phenylalanine. The earlier analysis of about 590 of the donors excluded sequences that lacked an unambiguous match to a single V gene segment. In an earlier analysis of approximately 590 of the donors, a V segment was called functional when productive rearrangements were above 56.7%, and segregating when the standard deviation between donors exceeded 5%. To diagnose cytomegalovirus status from the catalog of TCR beta chain sequences, a statistical classification framework was built. V and J gene assignment, in a later analysis, came from comparing TCR nucleotide sequences with IMGT/GENE-DB human TR gene sequences. A later analysis assigned CDR3 sequences and most-parsimonious VDJ recombination scenarios with the TCRdist pipeline. A later analysis defined each TCR beta chain by its CDR3 amino acid sequence plus V-gene family, and excluded reads lacking a unique V-gene family. To address suspected cross-contamination and a sequencing artifact, a later analysis removed 592 highly shared, low-generation-probability nucleotide sequences. For each public chain, a later analysis derived a clonal expansion index from normalized ranks of inferred template counts within each repertoire. Generation probabilities in a later analysis came from a VDJ recombination model fitted to out-of-frame rearrangements, and those results were checked against IGoR. A later analysis scored TCR-TCR, TCR-HLA and TCR-CMV co-occurrence with hypergeometric tests, applying a repertoire-size bias correction to TCR pairs. A later analysis estimated false discovery rates by permuting HLA or CMV assignments 20 times. In a later analysis, co-occurring TCRs were grouped using DBSCAN, and TCRdist sequence similarity was added for clustering within HLA-allele-positive subsets. Repertoires with fewer than 30,000 or more than 120,000 public chains were left out of co-occurrence clustering, as were about 5 repertoires with anomalous nucleotide sharing. TCRdb mirrors the immuneACCESS table, restricted to in-frame sequences. Some clones are absent from its copies; in checked studies, under half trace to an unresolved V gene, and the reason for the others is unknown. That table is the source of V, J and clone size, and D and trimming were worked out from the DNA. The sample has more than 85,000 clones on record, around 87% of them singletons. Clones ranked in the top ten supply approximately 1.8% of the sample.

The junction shows trimming of 1 base on V and 3 bases on J, plus 11 bases between the germline ends. The germline V gene supplies CDR1 SGHTS and CDR2 YDEGEE. Measured from the cysteine to the phenylalanine, the CDR3 is 14 residues long. Kept here is only the CDR3 DNA, which spans 42 bases and is read in frame from base 1. These data belong to a study of cytomegalovirus exposure and HLA in healthy donors (TCRdb year 2017). Study-level background: In an earlier analysis of some 610 of the donors, about 270 Gb of sequence data and 120 million or so unique TCR beta sequences from 150 million to 200 million T cells were reported. Approximately 300 gigabases of sequencing data and 78 million or so unique TCR sequences were included in an early release covering over 600 HLA-typed donors. Among the roughly 430 genotyped donors, 81% belonged to the genetic ancestry cluster associated with self-reported Caucasian donors. The study aimed to test whether cataloging public T cell receptors could reveal signatures of past pathogen exposure. Using immunosequencing, the study profiled T cell repertoires from 500 to 800 subjects and related those repertoires to cytomegalovirus serostatus. In addition to the first cohort of 666 subjects, a separate validation cohort of under 150 different subjects was used. To predict cytomegalovirus infection status, the study combined high-throughput TCR immunosequencing, statistical association of individual TCRs with disease status, and machine learning. In a later analysis, previously published TCR beta repertoires from 666 donors were re-analyzed and high-resolution HLA genotyping was added so that TCR occurrence patterns could be studied. Rather than drawing on any new phenotypic data, the later analysis identified candidate immune exposures from TCR beta sequences and the way those sequences occurred across donors. An earlier analysis of approximately 630 of the donors applied high-throughput TCR beta sequencing to assess whether each TCR beta V gene segment acted as functional or pseudogenic. Alongside the repertoire data, information on donor age, sex, ethnicity and CMV serostatus was compiled. Genome-wide SNP genotypes for about 65% of the 666 donors were used in a later genetic analysis, which treated that subset as a discovery cohort. Every discovery cohort repertoire had been produced on one sequencing platform. HLA typing covered class I and class II loci at four-digit resolution. Typing coverage differed by locus: A, B, C, DRB1 and DQB1 were typed in about 620-640 donors, DQA1 in roughly 510, DPA1 in some 570, and DPB1 in just under 480. Roughly 5 DR-DQ haplotypes were handled as single units for association and clustering, since linkage in the cohort was strong. Among some 410 genotyped donors of the cohort, an average of around 240,000 unique TCR beta nucleotide sequences was sequenced per donor, of which 15% to 20% were non-productive. Summary of the overall study and its limitations: The 87-base-pair reads could not distinguish some IMGT-functional V segments, including TRBV6-2 and TRBV6-3, so those segments were excluded. It was suggested by the authors that the approach could potentially be generalized to other disease states and immunological phenotypes. When HLA alleles, especially DR and DQ, strongly co-occurred, attributing TCR associations to individual alleles was difficult. Across donors, most TCR sequences were observed very rarely, whereas some public TCRs were present in many individuals. Roughly uniform sequencing depth across donors was assumed in presence/absence analyses, although this assumption may not hold. Immune exposure information for the cohort was limited to CMV serostatus. Compared with equally common non-associated chains, HLA-associated TCR beta chains in a later analysis were more clonally expanded and had lower generation probabilities. A few of the identified cytomegalovirus-associated TCR beta chains were confirmed in vitro to be specific for cytomegalovirus antigens. The classifier was reported to diagnose cytomegalovirus status with high specificity and sensitivity in both the original cohort and the validation cohort. In a later analysis, the rate of TCR association differed among HLA loci, with DRB1 alleles having the most associated TCRs and HLA-C alleles having the fewest. The earlier analysis of 450 to 700 of the donors excluded roughly 16 rarely observed V segments, including chromosome 9 orphons, because counts were too low. A later genetic analysis reported fewer N-insertions in productive TCRs among donors in an Asian-associated ancestry cluster than the approximately 670-donor mean. A later genetic analysis associated a missense DCLRE1C variant with V-gene and J-gene trimming of TCR beta chains, and an independent cohort replicated the association. A later analysis associated about 17,000 TCR beta sequences with specific HLA alleles at a false discovery rate of 0.05. The study listed 164 TCR beta chains as associated with cytomegalovirus. A further reported finding was that TCR beta sequences accurately predicted the HLA-A and HLA-B alleles for most subjects in the first cohort. Several of the top co-occurrence clusters appeared to be linked to parvovirus B19, influenza, CMV and Epstein-Barr virus, according to a later analysis. In an earlier analysis of 587 of the donors, most TCR beta V segments appeared in productive rearrangements about 87% or about 30% of the time, broadly matching IMGT annotations. A later analysis found that most CMV-associated TCR beta chains appeared HLA-restricted, with HLA associations seemingly driven largely by CMV exposure. A group of highly shared sequence variants was considered likely to be a technical artifact of the sequencing pipeline. Linkage disequilibrium might explain the correlated functional status among segregating V segments, but an unknown experimental factor could not be ruled out. The cohort was sequenced for TCR beta chains only, and without alpha or paired-chain data the features that could be detected were limited. Because some donors lacked HLA typing at each locus, the association tests relied only on the typed subset.

The cohort comprised 666 healthy bone marrow donors. At the time of sampling, all cohort members were nominally healthy, though unrecorded immune exposures were likely present. The donor tested CMV seronegative and was one of the 352 seronegative cohort members. Every donor gave a peripheral blood sample, and the peripheral blood mononuclear cells from that sample were used for TCR beta sequencing. The Qiagen DNeasy Blood Extraction Kit was used to extract genomic DNA from the blood cell samples. The sequence is built from TRBV5-8 and TRBJ2-7; the D gene is perhaps TRBD1, on 5 matching bases. This TCR came from a man between 40 and 49 years old in good health and CMV-seronegative. The sequencing sample was made of PBMCs. CDR3 loop: CASSLRRQRYEQYF. The nucleotide sequence reads as follows: TGTGCCAGCAGCTTGAGGAGACAGCGCTACGAGCAGTACTTC.